This T cell receptor beta chain was captured in a study of shared clonotypes between healthy human individuals. General study findings and limits: An expected dependence of interdonor clonotype sharing on sequencing depth was noted.

To note about this clone: Its antigen remains unknown.

The CDR3 has 16 amino acids. Germline loops: CDR1 PRHDT, CDR2 FYEKMQ (reference sequence). Losses at the gene ends were 5 bases for V and 3 bases for J; bases not matched to a gene: 6. Positively selected for CCR7, the CD45RO-negative cells used as naive CD8 cells excluded terminally differentiated effector memory CD45RA+ cells. Donors had no recently reported acute infections or vaccinations and were HIV-negative. For every subset, genomic DNA was evenly distributed across several immunoSEQ plates. The protocol was immunoSEQ multiplex PCR, while the TCRdb copy is restricted to in-frame clones and leaves out a portion. The data show about 820,000 clones, approximately 92% seen once.

V and J are TRBV13 and TRBJ2-7; TRBD2 aligns across 14 bases. The sequencing input was naive CD8+ T cells sorted from blood. The source is a man between 25 and 39 years old in good health. The CDR3: CASSPEGLAGGYEQYF. DNA of the CDR3: TGTGCCAGCAGCCCCGAAGGACTAGCGGGAGGCTACGAGCAGTACTTC.